This TCR beta chain derives from a study of shared clonotypes between healthy human individuals. Scientists sequenced DNA from unsorted PBMC on ten immunoSEQ deep assay plates. Clones were read by immunoSEQ multiplex PCR, and TCRdb kept only the in-frame ones, dropping some. The sample comprises a few hundred thousand clones, around 77% of which are singletons, and about 12% rests with the top ten. Study-level findings and limits: The represented genetic and exposure-history diversity was limited by the small number of donors.

HIV-negative, healthy adults without recent acute infections or vaccinations were the donors. This clone came up a few times. Antigen: not known. This clonotype was obtained from a woman aged 40-49 years in good health. Some clones in this sample may be carry-over from other donors' samples. The source material was PBMCs.

The CDR3 region has the DNA TGTGCCAGCAGTGAAGAAGAAGGAAACACCGGGGAGCTGTTTTTT. It codes for CASSEEEGNTGELFF. The rearrangement links TRBV6-4 to TRBJ2-2; D gene ambiguous. From germline, CDR1 is MRHNA and CDR2 SNTAGT. This CDR3 is 15 amino acids long. The V gene lost 3 bases and the J gene lost 2 bases, with 10 bases spanning the gap.